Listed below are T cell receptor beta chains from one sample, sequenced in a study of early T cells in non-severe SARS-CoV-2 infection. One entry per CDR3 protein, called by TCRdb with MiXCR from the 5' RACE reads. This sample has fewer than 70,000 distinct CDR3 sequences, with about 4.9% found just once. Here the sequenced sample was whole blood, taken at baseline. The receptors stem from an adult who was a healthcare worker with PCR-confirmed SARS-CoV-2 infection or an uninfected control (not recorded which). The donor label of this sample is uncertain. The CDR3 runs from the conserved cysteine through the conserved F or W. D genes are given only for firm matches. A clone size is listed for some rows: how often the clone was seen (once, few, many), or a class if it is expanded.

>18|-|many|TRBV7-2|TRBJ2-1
TGTGCCAGCAGCTTAGGGTATCTGGGATTCAGCTCCTACAATGAGCAGTTCTTC
CASSLGYLGFSSYNEQFF
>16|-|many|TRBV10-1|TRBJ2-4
TGCGCCAGCAGTGAGGATCCCGGGGGACCCAAAAACATTCAGTACTTC
CASSEDPGGPKNIQYF
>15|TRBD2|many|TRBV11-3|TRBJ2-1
TGTGCCAGCAGCTTGGGTAGCGGGGTAGGCAATGAGCAGTTCTTC
CASSLGSGVGNEQFF
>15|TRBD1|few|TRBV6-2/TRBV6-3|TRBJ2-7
TGTGCCAGCAGTGCCCGGACAGGCTGGGGGTACGAGCAGTACTTC
CASSARTGWGYEQYF
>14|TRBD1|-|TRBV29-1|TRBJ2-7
TGCAGCGTGGTCCGGGACAGGGACGTTGGCGAGCAGTACTTC
CSVVRDRDVGEQYF
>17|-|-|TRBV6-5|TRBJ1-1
TGTGCCAGCACCCGCCGACAAACGGCCCGACAGAACACTGAAGCTTTCTTT
CASTRRQTARQNTEAFF
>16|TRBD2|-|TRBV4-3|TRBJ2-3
TGCGCCAGCAGCCCGCGGCCACTAGCGGGACCAGATACGCAGTATTTT
CASSPRPLAGPDTQYF
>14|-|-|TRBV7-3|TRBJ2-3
TGTGCCAGCAGCTCGGGACGTCCCACAGATACGCAGTATTTT
CASSSGRPTDTQYF
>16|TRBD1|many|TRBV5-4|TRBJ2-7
TGTGCCAGCAGCCCTTGGACAGGGGTAGGCTCCTACGAGCAGTACTTC
CASSPWTGVGSYEQYF
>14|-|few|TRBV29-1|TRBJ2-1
TGCAGCGCGGTTAGGGGGGGCTTCTACAATGAGCAGTTCTTC
CSAVRGGFYNEQFF
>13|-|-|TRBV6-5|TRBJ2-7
TGTGCCAGCAGTACCCGGACAGCCTACGAGCAGTACTTC
CASSTRTAYEQYF
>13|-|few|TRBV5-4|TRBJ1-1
TGTGCCAGCAGCAAGGGGGGGTCCCCTGAAGCTTTCTTT
CASSKGGSPEAFF
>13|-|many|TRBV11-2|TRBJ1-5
TGTGCCAGCAGCTTAGGCGTGAATCAGCCCCAGCATTTT
CASSLGVNQPQHF
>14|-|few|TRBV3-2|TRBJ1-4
TGTGCCAGCAGCCAAAGGGCGTCGAATGAAAAACTGTTTTTT
CASSQRASNEKLFF
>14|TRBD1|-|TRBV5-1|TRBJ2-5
TGCGCCAGCAGCTGGGGACAGTTCCAAGAGACCCAGTACTTC
CASSWGQFQETQYF
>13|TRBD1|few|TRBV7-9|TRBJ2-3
TGTGCCAGCAGGCGACAGGGGTCAGATACGCAGTATTTT
CASRRQGSDTQYF
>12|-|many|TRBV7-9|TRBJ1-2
TGTGCCAGCAGCTCAAACGCCTATGGCTACACCTTC
CASSSNAYGYTF
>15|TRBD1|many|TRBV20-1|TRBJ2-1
TGCAGTGCTAGAGATGCGGACAGGGATTGGAGTGAGCAGTTCTTC
CSARDADRDWSEQFF
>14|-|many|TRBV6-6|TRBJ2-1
TGTGCCAGCAGTTACTCTCGAGACTACTATGAGCAGTTCTTC
CASSYSRDYYEQFF
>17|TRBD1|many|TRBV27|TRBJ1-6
TGTGCCAGCGGGGGCCCAGGGGGCGCCTTGTATAATTCACCCCTCCACTTT
CASGGPGGALYNSPLHF
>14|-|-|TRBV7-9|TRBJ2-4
TGTGCCAGCAGCCTCCCCGGGGTCAAAAACATTCAGTACTTC
CASSLPGVKNIQYF
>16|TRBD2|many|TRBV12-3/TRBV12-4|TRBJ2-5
TGTGCCAGCACCACCCGACTAGCGGACAAACAAGAGACCCAGTACTTC
CASTTRLADKQETQYF
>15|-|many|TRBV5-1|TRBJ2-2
TGCGCCAGCAGCTTGGCCGCGGCGAACACCGGGGAGCTGTTTTTT
CASSLAAANTGELFF
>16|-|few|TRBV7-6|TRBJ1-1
TGTGCCAGCAGCTTAACTTGGGGGGCTGGGAACACTGAAGCTTTCTTT
CASSLTWGAGNTEAFF
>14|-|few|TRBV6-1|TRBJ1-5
TGTGCCAGCAGGAGAGGCAGTCTCGTTCAGCCCCAGCATTTT
CASRRGSLVQPQHF
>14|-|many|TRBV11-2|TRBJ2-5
TGTGCCAGCAGCTTACTCTCCCGCAAGGAGACCCAGTACTTC
CASSLLSRKETQYF
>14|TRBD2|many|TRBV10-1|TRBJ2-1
TGCGCCAGCAGTGAGGACCTAGCGGGCAATGAGCAGTTCTTC
CASSEDLAGNEQFF
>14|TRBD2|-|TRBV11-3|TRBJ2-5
TGTGCCAGCAGCCCGAGGACTAGCGGAGAGACCCAGTACTTC
CASSPRTSGETQYF
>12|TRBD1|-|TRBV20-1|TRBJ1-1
TGCAGTGCTAGAGACAGGGGGGTGGGAGCTTTCTTT
CSARDRGVGAFF
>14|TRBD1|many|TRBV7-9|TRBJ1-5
TGTGCCAGCAGCCAAGGACAGGGGAATCAGCCCCAGCATTTT
CASSQGQGNQPQHF
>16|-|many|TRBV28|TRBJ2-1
TGTGCCAGCACCCCACGGGGGTCCTTCCCGTACAATGAGCAGTTCTTC
CASTPRGSFPYNEQFF